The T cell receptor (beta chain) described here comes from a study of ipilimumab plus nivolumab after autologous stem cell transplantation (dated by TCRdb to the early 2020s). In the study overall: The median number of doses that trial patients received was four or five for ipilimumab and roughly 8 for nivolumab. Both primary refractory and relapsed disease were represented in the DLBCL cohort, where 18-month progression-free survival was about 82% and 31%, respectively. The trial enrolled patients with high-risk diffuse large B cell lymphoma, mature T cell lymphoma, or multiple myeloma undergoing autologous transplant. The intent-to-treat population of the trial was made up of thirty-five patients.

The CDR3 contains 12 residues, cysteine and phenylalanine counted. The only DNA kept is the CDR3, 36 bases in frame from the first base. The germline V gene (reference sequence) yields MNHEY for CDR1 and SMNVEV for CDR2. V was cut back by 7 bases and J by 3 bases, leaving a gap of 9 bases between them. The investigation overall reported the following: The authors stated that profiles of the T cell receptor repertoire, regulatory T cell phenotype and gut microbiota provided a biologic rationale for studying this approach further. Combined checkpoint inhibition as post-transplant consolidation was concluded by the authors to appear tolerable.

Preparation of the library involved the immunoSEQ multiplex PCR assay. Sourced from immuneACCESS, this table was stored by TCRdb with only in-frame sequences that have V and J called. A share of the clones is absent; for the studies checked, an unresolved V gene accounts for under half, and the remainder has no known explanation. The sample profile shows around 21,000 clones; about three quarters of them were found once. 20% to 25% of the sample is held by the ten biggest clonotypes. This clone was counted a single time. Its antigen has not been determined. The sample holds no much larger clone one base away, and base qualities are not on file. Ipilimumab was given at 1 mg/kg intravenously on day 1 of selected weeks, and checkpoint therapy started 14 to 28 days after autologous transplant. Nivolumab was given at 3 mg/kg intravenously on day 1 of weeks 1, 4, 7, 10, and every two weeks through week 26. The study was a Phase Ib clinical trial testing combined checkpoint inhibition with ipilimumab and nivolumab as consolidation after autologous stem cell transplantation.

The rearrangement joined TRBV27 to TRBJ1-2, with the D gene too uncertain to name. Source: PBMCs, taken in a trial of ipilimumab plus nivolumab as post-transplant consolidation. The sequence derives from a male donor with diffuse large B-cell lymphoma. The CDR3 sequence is CASTRGDYGYTF. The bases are TGTGCCAGCACTCGTGGTGACTATGGCTACACCTTC.